This TCR beta chain derives from a study of T-cell reconstitution after alpha-beta-depleted transplantation in children. Broader study findings: Hyperexpanded clones declined; after one year, newly produced T cells mostly supplied diversity.

A library of TCRbeta sequences, prepared with unique molecular identifiers, was generated. TCRdb re-analysed the PCR reads in MiXCR, keeping a single row per CDR3 protein. This table has 600,000 or so distinct CDR3 sequences, 23% appearing once. Trimming shortened V by 5 bases and J by 5 bases, and 11 bases separated the two germline ends. This CDR3 is 13 amino acids long. Germline values: CDR1 SGHRS, CDR2 YFSETQ. This clonotype was detected ten times or more. Its specificity is unknown. The TCR was taken from a boy younger than two who had a stem cell transplant for acute myeloid leukemia, so the T cells may come from the graft donor. The V gene is TRBV5-1, the J gene TRBJ1-5; D perhaps matches TRBD1 (6 bases). Sequencing used PBMCs, mostly from graft donor cells, obtained 360 days after TCRalphabeta/CD19-depleted stem cell transplant. CDR3 nucleotide sequence: TGCGCCAGCAGTCCCAGGGGAGATCAGCCCCAGCATTTT. This sequence encodes CASSPRGDQPQHF.